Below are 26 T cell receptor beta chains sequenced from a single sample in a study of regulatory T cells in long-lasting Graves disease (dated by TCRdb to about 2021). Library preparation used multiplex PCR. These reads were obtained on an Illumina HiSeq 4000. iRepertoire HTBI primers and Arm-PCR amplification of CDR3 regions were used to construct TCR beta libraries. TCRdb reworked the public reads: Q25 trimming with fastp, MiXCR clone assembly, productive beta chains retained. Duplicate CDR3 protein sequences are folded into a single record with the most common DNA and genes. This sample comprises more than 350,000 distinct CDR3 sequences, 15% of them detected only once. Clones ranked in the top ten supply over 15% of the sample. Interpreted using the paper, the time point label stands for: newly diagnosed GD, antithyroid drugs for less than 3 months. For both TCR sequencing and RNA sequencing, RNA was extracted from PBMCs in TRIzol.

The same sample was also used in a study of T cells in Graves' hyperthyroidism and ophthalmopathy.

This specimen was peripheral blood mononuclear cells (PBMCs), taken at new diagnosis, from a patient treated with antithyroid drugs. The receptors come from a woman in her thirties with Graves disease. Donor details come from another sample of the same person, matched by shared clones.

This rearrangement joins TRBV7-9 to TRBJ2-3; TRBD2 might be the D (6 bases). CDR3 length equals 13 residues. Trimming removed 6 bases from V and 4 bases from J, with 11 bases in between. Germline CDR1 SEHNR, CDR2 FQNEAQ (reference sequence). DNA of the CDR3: TGTGCCAGCAGGGAGGGCCCCCCAGATACGCAGTATTTT. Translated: CASREGPPDTQYF.

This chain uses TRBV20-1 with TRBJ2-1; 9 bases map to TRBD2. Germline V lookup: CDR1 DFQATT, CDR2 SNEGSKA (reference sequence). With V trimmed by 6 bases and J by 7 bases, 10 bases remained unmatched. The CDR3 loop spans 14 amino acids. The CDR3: CSASPPLAGNEQFF. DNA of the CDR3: TGCAGTGCATCCCCCCCACTAGCGGGTAATGAGCAGTTCTTC.

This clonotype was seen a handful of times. The CDR3 spells CARTRQGVLYEQYF. DNA for the CDR3: TGTGCCAGGACCCGACAGGGGGTCCTTTACGAGCAGTACTTC. The chain uses TRBV6-4 and TRBJ2-7; 9 bases are shared with TRBD1. The CDR3 has 14 amino acids. V shed 9 bases and J 4 bases; nucleotides not matched to a gene: 10. CDR1 is MRHNA, CDR2 SNTAGT, per germline.

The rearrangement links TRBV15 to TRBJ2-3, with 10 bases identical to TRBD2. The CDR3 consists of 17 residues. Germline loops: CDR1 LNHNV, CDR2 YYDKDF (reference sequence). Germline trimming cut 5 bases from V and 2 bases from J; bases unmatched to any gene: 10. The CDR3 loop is CATSFRRLAGSTDTQYF. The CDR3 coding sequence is TGTGCCACCAGCTTTAGACGACTAGCGGGTTCCACAGATACGCAGTATTTT.

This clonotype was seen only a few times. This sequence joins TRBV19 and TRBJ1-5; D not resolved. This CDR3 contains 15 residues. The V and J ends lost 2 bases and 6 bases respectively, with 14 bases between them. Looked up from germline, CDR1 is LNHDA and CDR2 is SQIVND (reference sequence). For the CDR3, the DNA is TGTGCCAGTAGTATATCAGAGGGAGGAGGTCAGCCCCAGCATTTT. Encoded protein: CASSISEGGGQPQHF. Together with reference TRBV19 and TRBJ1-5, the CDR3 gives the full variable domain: DGGITQSPKYLFRKEGQNVTLSCEQNLNHDAMYWYRQDPGQGLRLIYYSQIVNDFQKGDIAEGYSVSREKKESFPLTVTSAQKNPTAFYLCASSISEGGGQPQHFGDGTRLSIL.

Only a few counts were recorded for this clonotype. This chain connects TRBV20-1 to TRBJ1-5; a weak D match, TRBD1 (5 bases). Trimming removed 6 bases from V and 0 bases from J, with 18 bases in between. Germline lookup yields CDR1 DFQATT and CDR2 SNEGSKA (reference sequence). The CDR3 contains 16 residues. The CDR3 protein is CSAVGQLDYSNQPQHF. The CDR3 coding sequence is TGCAGTGCGGTGGGGCAGCTCGACTATAGCAATCAGCCCCAGCATTTT.

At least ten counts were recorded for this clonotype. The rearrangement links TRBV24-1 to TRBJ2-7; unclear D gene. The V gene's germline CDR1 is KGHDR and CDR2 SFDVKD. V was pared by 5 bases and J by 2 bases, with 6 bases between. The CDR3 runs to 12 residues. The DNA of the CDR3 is TGTGCCACCAGTGGCAGAACCTACGAGCAGTACTTC. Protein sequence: CATSGRTYEQYF.

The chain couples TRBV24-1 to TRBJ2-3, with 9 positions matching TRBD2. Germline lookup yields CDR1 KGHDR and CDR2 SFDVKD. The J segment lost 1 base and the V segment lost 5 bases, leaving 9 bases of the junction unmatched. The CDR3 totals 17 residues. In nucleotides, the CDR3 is TGTGCCACCAGTGTAAGCGGGAGGAGAGTGGGCACAGATACGCAGTATTTT. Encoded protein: CATSVSGRRVGTDTQYF.

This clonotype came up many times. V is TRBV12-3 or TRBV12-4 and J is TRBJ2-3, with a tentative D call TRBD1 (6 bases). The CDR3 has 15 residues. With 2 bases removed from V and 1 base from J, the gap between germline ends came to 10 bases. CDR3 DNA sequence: TGTGCCAGCAGTTTAAGGGCAGGGGGCACAGATACGCAGTATTTT. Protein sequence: CASSLRAGGTDTQYF.

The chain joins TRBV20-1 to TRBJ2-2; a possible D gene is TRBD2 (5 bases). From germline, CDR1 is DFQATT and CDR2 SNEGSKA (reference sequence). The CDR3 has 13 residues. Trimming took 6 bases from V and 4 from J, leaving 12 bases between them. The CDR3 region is CSALSGLTGELFF. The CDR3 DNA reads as TGCAGTGCCCTGAGCGGCCTCACCGGGGAGCTGTTTTTT.

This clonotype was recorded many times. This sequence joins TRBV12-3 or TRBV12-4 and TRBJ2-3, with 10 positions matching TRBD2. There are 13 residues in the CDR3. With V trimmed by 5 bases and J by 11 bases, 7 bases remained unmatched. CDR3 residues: CASSPGTSAWQYF. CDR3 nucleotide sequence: TGTGCCAGCAGTCCCGGGACTAGCGCGTGGCAGTATTTT.

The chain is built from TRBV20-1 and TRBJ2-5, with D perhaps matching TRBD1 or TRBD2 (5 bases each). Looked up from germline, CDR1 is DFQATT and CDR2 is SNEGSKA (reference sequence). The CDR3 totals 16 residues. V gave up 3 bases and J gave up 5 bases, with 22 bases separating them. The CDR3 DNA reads TGCAGTGCTAGGGGGGACCTACTAAGCTTGCTTGAGACCCAGTACTTC. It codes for CSARGDLLSLLETQYF.

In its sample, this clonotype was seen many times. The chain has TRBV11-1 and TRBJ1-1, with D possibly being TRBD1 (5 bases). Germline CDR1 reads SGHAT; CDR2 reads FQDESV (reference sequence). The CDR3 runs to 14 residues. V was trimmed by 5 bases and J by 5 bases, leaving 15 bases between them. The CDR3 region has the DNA TGTGCCAGCAGCACAGGCCGGGGGGGAACTGAAGCTTTCTTT. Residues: CASSTGRGGTEAFF.

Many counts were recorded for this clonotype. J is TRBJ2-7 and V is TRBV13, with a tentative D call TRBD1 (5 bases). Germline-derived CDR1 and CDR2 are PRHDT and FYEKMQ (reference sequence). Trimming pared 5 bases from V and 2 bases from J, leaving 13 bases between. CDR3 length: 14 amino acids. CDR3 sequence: CASSLDRETYEQYF. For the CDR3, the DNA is TGTGCCAGCAGCCTAGACAGAGAAACCTACGAGCAGTACTTC. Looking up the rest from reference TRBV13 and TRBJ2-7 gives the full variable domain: AAGVIQSPRHLIKEKRETATLKCYPIPRHDTVYWYQQGPGQDPQFLISFYEKMQSDKGSIPDRFSAQQFSDYHSELNMSSLELGDSALYFCASSLDRETYEQYFGPGTRLTVT.

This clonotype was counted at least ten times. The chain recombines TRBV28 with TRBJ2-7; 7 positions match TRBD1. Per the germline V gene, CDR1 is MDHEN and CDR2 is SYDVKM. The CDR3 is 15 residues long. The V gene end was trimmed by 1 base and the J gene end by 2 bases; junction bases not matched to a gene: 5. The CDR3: CASSLSLGQTYEQYF. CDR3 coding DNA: TGTGCCAGCAGTTTATCTCTGGGACAGACCTACGAGCAGTACTTC.

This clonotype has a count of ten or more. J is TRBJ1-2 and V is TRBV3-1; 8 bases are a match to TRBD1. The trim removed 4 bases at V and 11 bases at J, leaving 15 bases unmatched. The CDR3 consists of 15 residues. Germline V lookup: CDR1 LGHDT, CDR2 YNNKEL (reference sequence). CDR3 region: CASSPDRGIQRGYTF. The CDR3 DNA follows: TGTGCCAGCAGCCCAGACAGGGGAATACAAAGGGGTTACACCTTC.

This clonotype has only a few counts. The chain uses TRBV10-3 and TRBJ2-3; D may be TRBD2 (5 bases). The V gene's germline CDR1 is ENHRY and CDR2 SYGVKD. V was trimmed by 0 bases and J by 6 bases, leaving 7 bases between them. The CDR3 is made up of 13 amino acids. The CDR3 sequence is CAISESTMDTQYF. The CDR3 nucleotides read TGTGCCATCAGTGAGTCGACTATGGATACGCAGTATTTT.

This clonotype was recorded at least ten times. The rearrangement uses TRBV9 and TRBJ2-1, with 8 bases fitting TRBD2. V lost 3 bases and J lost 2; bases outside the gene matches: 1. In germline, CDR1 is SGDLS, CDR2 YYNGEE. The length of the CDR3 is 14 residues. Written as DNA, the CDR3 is TGTGCCAGCAGCGATAGCGGGACCTACAATGAGCAGTTCTTC. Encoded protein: CASSDSGTYNEQFF.

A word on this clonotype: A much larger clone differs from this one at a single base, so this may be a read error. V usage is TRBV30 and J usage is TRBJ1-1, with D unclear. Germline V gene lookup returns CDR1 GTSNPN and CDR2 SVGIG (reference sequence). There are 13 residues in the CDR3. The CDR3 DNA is TGTGCCCGGAGTAAGTTGATGAACACTGAAGCTTTCTTT. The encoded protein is CARSKLMNTEAFF.

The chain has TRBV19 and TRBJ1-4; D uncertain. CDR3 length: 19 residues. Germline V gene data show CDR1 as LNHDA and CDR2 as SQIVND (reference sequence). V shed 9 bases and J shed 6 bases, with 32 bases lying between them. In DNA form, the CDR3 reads TGTGCCAGCTACCCCTCGGTACAGATCAACCGTCTCATCTATGAAAAACTGTTTTTT. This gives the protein CASYPSVQINRLIYEKLFF.

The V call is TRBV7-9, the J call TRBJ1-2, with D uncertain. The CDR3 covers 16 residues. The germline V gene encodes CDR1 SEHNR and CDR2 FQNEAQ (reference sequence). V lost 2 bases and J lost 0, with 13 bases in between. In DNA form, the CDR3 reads TGTGCCAGCAGCTTATATCCCCCTCAAACTAACTATGGCTACACCTTC. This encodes CASSLYPPQTNYGYTF.

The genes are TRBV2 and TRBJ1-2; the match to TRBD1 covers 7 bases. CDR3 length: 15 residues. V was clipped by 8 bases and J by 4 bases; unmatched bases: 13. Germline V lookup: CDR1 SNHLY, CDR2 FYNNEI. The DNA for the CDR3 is TGTGCCAGCTGGGGAGGGCAGGGGGATGGCTATGGCTACACCTTC. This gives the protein CASWGGQGDGYGYTF.

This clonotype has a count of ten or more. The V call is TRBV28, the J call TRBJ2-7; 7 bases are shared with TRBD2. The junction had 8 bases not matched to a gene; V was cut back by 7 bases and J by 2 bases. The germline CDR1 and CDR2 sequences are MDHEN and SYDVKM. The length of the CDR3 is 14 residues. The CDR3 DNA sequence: TGTGCCAGCACACCCCGGGAGGAAACCTACGAGCAGTACTTC. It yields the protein CASTPREETYEQYF. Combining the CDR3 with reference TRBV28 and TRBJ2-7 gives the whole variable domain DVKVTQSSRYLVKRTGEKVFLECVQDMDHENMFWYRQDPGLGLRLIYFSYDVKMKEKGDIPEGYSVSREKKERFSLILESASTNQTSMYLCASTPREETYEQYFGPGTRLTVT.

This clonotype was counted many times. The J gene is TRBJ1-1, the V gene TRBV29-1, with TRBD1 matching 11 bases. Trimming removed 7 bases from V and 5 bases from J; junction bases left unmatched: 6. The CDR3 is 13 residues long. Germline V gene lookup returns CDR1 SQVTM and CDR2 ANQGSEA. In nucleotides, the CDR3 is TGCAGCGGGACAGGGGGCGCGGGTACTGAAGCTTTCTTT. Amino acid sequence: CSGTGGAGTEAFF.

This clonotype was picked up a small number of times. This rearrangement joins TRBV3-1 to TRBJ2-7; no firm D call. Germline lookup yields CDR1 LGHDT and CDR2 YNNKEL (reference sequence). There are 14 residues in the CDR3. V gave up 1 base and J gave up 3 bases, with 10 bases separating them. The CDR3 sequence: CASSQGPGNYEQYF. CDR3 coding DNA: TGTGCCAGCAGCCAAGGTCCTGGAAACTACGAGCAGTACTTC.

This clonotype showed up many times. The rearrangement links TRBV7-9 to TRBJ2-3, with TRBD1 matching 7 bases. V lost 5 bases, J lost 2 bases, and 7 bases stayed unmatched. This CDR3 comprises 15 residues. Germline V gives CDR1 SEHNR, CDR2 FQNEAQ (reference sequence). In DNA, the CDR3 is TGTGCCAGCAGCCGCGTGACAGGGATCACAGATACGCAGTATTTT. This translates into CASSRVTGITDTQYF.